A single sample gave rise to the 26 T cell receptor beta chains below, sequenced in a study of blood T cell repertoires in COVID-19. Clones were sequenced by immunoSEQ multiplex PCR, and TCRdb holds only the in-frame ones, with some missing. The sample lists about 390,000 clones, about 86% occurring once. The specimen was PBMCs or T cells enriched from blood (not recorded which). Source of these receptors: a woman in her 50s who had recovered from COVID-19.

The chain carries TRBV29-1 and TRBJ1-2; D is possibly TRBD1 (6 bases). With 2 bases removed from V and 0 bases from J, the gap between germline ends came to 22 bases. The V gene's germline CDR1 is SQVTM and CDR2 ANQGSEA. This CDR3 spans 18 amino acids. The CDR3, as DNA: TGCAGCGTTGAAATACGAGGGACCGGGACACCAGCTAACTATGGCTACACCTTC. Its protein is CSVEIRGTGTPANYGYTF.

With regard to this clone: The same CDR3 is also encoded by other DNA sequences in this sample. The chain has TRBV19 and TRBJ1-2, with TRBD1 matching over 7 bases. This CDR3 comprises 12 residues. The ends lost 8 bases at V and 5 bases at J; junction bases unmatched: 5. The germline CDR1 and CDR2 sequences are LNHDA and SQIVND (reference sequence). CDR3 region: CASSDRSYGYTF. Written as DNA, the CDR3 is TGTGCCAGTTCGGACAGGTCGTATGGCTACACCTTC.

The CDR3 DNA is TGTGCCATCAGTTCCCAACCGGGACTAGAGAAGAATACGCAGTATTTT. Translating gives CAISSQPGLEKNTQYF. V is TRBV10-3 and J is TRBJ2-3, with 8 nucleotides matching TRBD2. Per germline, CDR1 ENHRY and CDR2 SYGVKD. V was pared by 5 bases and J by 7 bases, with 14 bases of the junction left unmatched. The CDR3 has 16 amino acids.

The rearrangement uses TRBV5-5 and TRBJ2-3, with D possibly being TRBD2 (5 bases). There are 14 residues in the CDR3. Germline CDR1 is SGHKS and CDR2 is YYEKEE (reference sequence). Trimming removed 7 bases at V and 3 bases at J, with 15 bases between. The CDR3 sequence: CASLTLSGTDTQYF. CDR3 sequence (DNA): TGTGCCAGCCTCACTCTCTCGGGGACAGATACGCAGTATTTT.

The chain is built from TRBV5-8 and TRBJ2-5; D might be TRBD1 (5 bases). The ends were cut back, 0 bases at V and 1 base at J, with 16 bases in the middle. In germline, CDR1 is SGHTS, CDR2 YDEGEE. The CDR3 extends over 17 amino acids. The CDR3 loop is CASSLATDTRIQETQYF. Written as DNA, the CDR3 is TGTGCCAGCAGCTTGGCCACGGACACAAGAATCCAAGAGACCCAGTACTTC.

This chain uses TRBV25-1 with TRBJ2-1; D perhaps matches TRBD1 (6 bases). The CDR3 covers 15 residues. Trimming shortened V by 3 bases and J by 10 bases, and 19 bases separated the two germline ends. The germline V gene has CDR1 MGHDK and CDR2 SYGVNS. The CDR3 region has the DNA TGTGCCAGCAGTGACGCACAGGGCGGGTTGAGGGAGCAGTTCTTC. It is translated as CASSDAQGGLREQFF.

As concerns this clone: Other DNA sequences within the sample encode an identical CDR3. This chain connects TRBV7-2 to TRBJ2-1; TRBD2 matches 13 bases. CDR1 is SGHTA and CDR2 is FQGNSA in the germline V gene. The CDR3 loop spans 15 amino acids. The V and J ends lost 5 bases and 6 bases, in that order; junction bases with no gene match: 4. In nucleotides, the CDR3 is TGTGCCAGCAGCATACTAGCGGGGGGGCCCAATGAGCAGTTCTTC. This encodes CASSILAGGPNEQFF.

This clone has only one observation. V usage is TRBV6-5 and J usage is TRBJ1-4; D is possibly TRBD1 (5 bases). CDR1 and CDR2 (germline): MNHEY, SVGAGI. There are 12 residues in the CDR3. V was pared by 6 bases and J by 7 bases, with 9 bases between. CDR3 amino acids: CASRQGAEKLFF. For the CDR3, the DNA is TGTGCCAGCAGGCAGGGCGCTGAAAAACTGTTTTTT.

This chain joins TRBV27 and TRBJ1-3; a weak D match, TRBD1 (5 bases). Trimming took off 0 bases at V and 3 bases at J, with 12 bases between the two ends. Germline CDR1 MNHEY, CDR2 SMNVEV (reference sequence). This CDR3 has 16 amino acids. The CDR3 DNA is TGTGCCAGCAGTTTATCAATGGGGCGTAGTGGAAACACCATATATTTT. It translates to CASSLSMGRSGNTIYF.

The chain uses TRBV30 and TRBJ2-7; TRBD2 matches 8 bases. Germline V lookup: CDR1 GTSNPN, CDR2 SVGIG (reference sequence). CDR3 length: 15 residues. The V and J ends lost 0 bases and 4 bases, in that order; junction bases with no gene match: 8. The CDR3 sequence is CAWSVRLRGVYEQYF. The DNA for the CDR3 is TGTGCCTGGAGTGTAAGGTTGCGGGGGGTTTACGAGCAGTACTTC. Full variable domain (missing parts from reference TRBV30 and TRBJ2-7): SQTIHQWPATLVQPVGSPLSLECTVEGTSNPNLYWYRQAAGRGLQLLFYSVGIGQISSEVPQNLSASRPQDRQFILSSKKLLLSDSGFYLCAWSVRLRGVYEQYFGPGTRLTVT.

The chain employs TRBV7-9 and TRBJ1-5; D not resolved. The CDR3 runs 12 residues. The germline V and J ends were trimmed by 5 bases and 7 bases, with 9 bases remaining between them. Germline V lookup: CDR1 SEHNR, CDR2 FQNEAQ (reference sequence). The CDR3 coding sequence is TGTGCCAGCAGCAGGAGTTTACAGCCCCAGCATTTT. Residues: CASSRSLQPQHF.

This rearrangement joins TRBV5-1 to TRBJ1-2; tentatively, D is TRBD1 (6 bases). The CDR3 totals 15 residues. V lost 4 bases, J lost 8 bases, and 21 bases lay in between. Germline loops: CDR1 SGHRS, CDR2 YFSETQ. The CDR3 nucleotides are TGCGCCAGCAGCGAGGAAAACCGGGACATTCAAGGCTACACCTTC. Amino acid sequence: CASSEENRDIQGYTF.

The rearrangement uses TRBV28 and TRBJ1-1; the D is unclear. Trimming cost V 7 bases and J 1 base, with 16 bases left between them. This CDR3 is built from 15 residues. CDR1 is MDHEN and CDR2 is SYDVKM in the germline V gene. The CDR3 sequence: CASIDSGRRNTEAFF. The CDR3 coding sequence is TGTGCCAGCATTGACTCGGGTCGACGGAACACTGAAGCTTTCTTT.

V usage is TRBV2 and J usage is TRBJ1-4; 7 bases fit TRBD1. CDR1 SNHLY and CDR2 FYNNEI come from the germline V gene. V shed 6 bases, J shed 5 bases, and the junction held 12 bases outside the gene matches. The CDR3 consists of 16 residues. CDR3 amino acids: CASSKPAGTENEKLFF. The DNA of the CDR3 is TGTGCCAGCAGCAAACCAGCCGGGACAGAGAATGAAAAACTGTTTTTT.

About this clone: Other DNA sequences in the same sample also yield this CDR3. The CDR3 DNA reads as TGTGCCTGGAGCGGTACGGGGGCCGGGGAGCTGTTTTTT. Amino acids: CAWSGTGAGELFF. The chain employs TRBV30 and TRBJ2-2; D possibly corresponds to TRBD2 (6 bases). Looked up from germline, CDR1 is GTSNPN and CDR2 is SVGIG (reference sequence). This CDR3 region has 13 residues. V lost 3 bases to trimming and J lost 6 bases, with 11 bases between them. Variable domain in full (rest from reference TRBV30 and TRBJ2-2): SQTIHQWPATLVQPVGSPLSLECTVEGTSNPNLYWYRQAAGRGLQLLFYSVGIGQISSEVPQNLSASRPQDRQFILSSKKLLLSDSGFYLCAWSGTGAGELFFGEGSRLTVL.

The chain is built from TRBV5-8 and TRBJ2-3, with 9 bases aligning to TRBD1. The V gene's germline CDR1 is SGHTS and CDR2 YDEGEE. The V gene end was trimmed by 4 bases and the J gene end by 0 bases; junction bases not matched to a gene: 6. This CDR3 has 16 amino acids. The CDR3 spells CASSVRGTGSTDTQYF. DNA for the CDR3: TGTGCCAGCAGCGTTCGGGGGACAGGGAGCACAGATACGCAGTATTTT. Using reference TRBV5-8 and TRBJ2-3 for the parts outside the CDR3, the full variable domain is EAGVTQSPTHLIKTRGQQATLRCSPISGHTSVYWYQQALGLGLQFLLWYDEGEERNRGNFPPRFSGRQFPNYSSELNVNALELEDSALYLCASSVRGTGSTDTQYFGPGTRLTVL.

V gene TRBV2 combines with J gene TRBJ1-2, with 9 bases identical to TRBD1. CDR3 length equals 14 residues. Germline assignment: CDR1 SNHLY and CDR2 FYNNEI. V trimming: 6 bases; J trimming: 8 bases; junction bases outside the gene matches: 10. CDR3 sequence: CASSPGTGLKGYTF. The CDR3 nucleotides read TGTGCCAGCAGCCCCGGGACAGGGTTAAAGGGCTACACCTTC.

V is TRBV27 and J is TRBJ1-5; D call uncertain. Germline V gene sequence: CDR1 MNHEY, CDR2 SMNVEV (reference sequence). The CDR3 contains 13 residues. The CDR3 sequence is CASSWTSNQPQHF. CDR3 bases: TGTGCGTCGTCTTGGACTTCCAATCAGCCCCAGCATTTT.

The J gene is TRBJ1-2, the V gene TRBV3-1 (or the pseudogene TRBV3-2); D not certain. The V gene lost 2 bases and the J gene lost 6 bases, with 10 bases spanning the gap. This CDR3 has 13 residues. In germline, CDR1 is LGHDT, CDR2 YNNKEL (reference sequence). For the CDR3, the DNA is TGTGCCAGCAGCCAATTTCAAGGAGATGGCTACACCTTC. It encodes CASSQFQGDGYTF.

The chain is built from TRBV30 and TRBJ1-5, with D unclear. Germline lookup yields CDR1 GTSNPN and CDR2 SVGIG (reference sequence). V lost 0 bases to trimming and J lost 5 bases, with 8 bases between them. The CDR3 consists of 13 residues. This chain's CDR3 is CAWSVEEHQPQHF. The CDR3 DNA is TGTGCCTGGAGTGTGGAGGAGCATCAGCCCCAGCATTTT.

The J gene is TRBJ1-1, the V gene TRBV29-1, with D hard to call. Looked up from germline, CDR1 is SQVTM and CDR2 is ANQGSEA. This CDR3 comprises 13 residues. The V and J ends lost 4 bases and 5 bases respectively, with 14 bases between them. The CDR3 sequence: CSVATRGGTEAFF. CDR3 DNA: TGCAGCGTTGCCACCCGAGGAGGGACTGAAGCTTTCTTT. Based on the CDR3 plus reference TRBV29-1 and TRBJ1-1, the full variable domain is SAVISQKPSRDICQRGTSLTIQCQVDSQVTMMFWYRQQPGQSLTLIATANQGSEATYESGFVIDKFPISRPNLTFSTLTVSNMSPEDSSIYLCSVATRGGTEAFFGQGTRLTVV.

The genes are TRBV18 and TRBJ2-1; D not resolved. The V end was cut by 2 bases, the J end by 9 bases, with 11 bases between. Germline lookup yields CDR1 KGHSH and CDR2 LQKENI. The CDR3 extends over 13 amino acids. CDR3 bases: TGTGCCAGCTCACCAAGTAGCACATTTGAGCAGTTCTTC. Translated, it gives CASSPSSTFEQFF.

This clone has a single count. The genes are TRBV19 and TRBJ2-2, with 9 bases lining up with TRBD2. This CDR3 region has 15 residues. V lost 5 bases, J lost 6 bases, and 7 bases stayed unmatched. Germline V lookup: CDR1 LNHDA, CDR2 SQIVND (reference sequence). CDR3 DNA sequence: TGTGCCAGTAGTTTATGGCGGGGGGGCTCCGGGGAGCTGTTTTTT. This encodes CASSLWRGGSGELFF.

This chain uses TRBV27 with TRBJ1-6; D remains unclear. Deletions cut 4 bases from V and 5 bases from J, with 15 bases between. The CDR3 consists of 16 residues. CDR1 MNHEY and CDR2 SMNVEV come from the germline V gene (reference sequence). The chain's CDR3 is CASSSTRGLNNSPLHF. The CDR3 coding sequence is TGTGCCAGCAGTTCCACTCGGGGTCTAAATAATTCACCCCTCCACTTT.

The chain is built from TRBV4-1 and TRBJ2-1, with TRBD1 matching over 10 bases. Germline V gene lookup returns CDR1 MGHRA and CDR2 YSYEKL. The CDR3 is 17 amino acids. The J segment lost 0 bases and the V segment lost 1 base, leaving 3 bases of the junction unmatched. In DNA, the CDR3 is TGCGCCAGCAGCCAAGCGGGACAGGGGAGCTCCTACAATGAGCAGTTCTTC. Translation: CASSQAGQGSSYNEQFF.

The chain links TRBV5-1 to TRBJ2-3; 12 bases line up with TRBD2. The CDR3 sequence is 16 residues long. The J segment lost 7 bases and the V segment lost 0 bases, leaving 6 bases of the junction unmatched. CDR1 SGHRS and CDR2 YFSETQ come from the germline V gene. CDR3 nucleotides: TGCGCCAGCAGCTTGGAACTAGCGGGGGGTACAAATACGCAGTATTTT. Protein sequence: CASSLELAGGTNTQYF.